Shown below are 5 T cell receptor beta chains from a single sample sequenced in a study of a mutant IDH1 vaccine in newly diagnosed glioma (dated by TCRdb to about 2021). These receptors are not linked to any known antigen. This sample's time point label indicates: week 35, safety follow-up. Every vaccine dose consisted of 300 ug of a 20-mer mutant IDH1 peptide in Montanide, administered subcutaneously together with topical imiquimod. Receptors were amplified or captured by the immunoSEQ multiplex PCR assay. TCRdb mirrors the immuneACCESS table, restricted to in-frame sequences. Some clones are absent from its copies; in checked studies, under half trace to an unresolved V gene, and the reason for the others is unknown. For this sample the table gives tens of thousands of clones, of which 84% were detected only once. Of the sample, about 4% falls within the top ten clones. This sample comprised PBMCs, obtained from a glioma patient whose treatment included an IDH1 peptide vaccine. All receptors derive from a man aged 30-40 years with glioma.

The V call is TRBV10-2, the J call TRBJ1-2; 9 bases line up with TRBD1. The ends lost 6 bases at V and 8 bases at J; junction bases unmatched: 4. This CDR3 spans 12 amino acids. Looked up from germline, CDR1 is WSHSY and CDR2 is SAAADI. DNA of the CDR3: TGCGCCAGCAGCGCGACAGGGGGAGGCTACACCTTC. Its translation: CASSATGGGYTF.

The rearrangement links TRBV27 to TRBJ1-5; D might be TRBD1 (5 bases). V lost 1 base, J lost 2 bases, and 18 bases lay in between. CDR3 size: 18 residues. Germline loops: CDR1 MNHEY, CDR2 SMNVEV (reference sequence). The CDR3 spells CASSLWSVGASGNQPQHF. CDR3 bases: TGTGCCAGCAGTTTATGGTCCGTCGGGGCTTCGGGCAATCAGCCCCAGCATTTT.

This rearrangement joins TRBV7-9 to TRBJ1-2; no firm D call. CDR1 and CDR2 from the germline V gene are SEHNR and FQNEAQ (reference sequence). CDR3 length equals 17 residues. V lost 3 bases to trimming and J lost 2 bases, with 19 bases between them. DNA of the CDR3: TGTGCCAGCAGCTTCGGGTCTACAAATACCCAGAACTATGGCTACACCTTC. Amino acid sequence: CASSFGSTNTQNYGYTF. Drawing the rest from reference TRBV7-9 and TRBJ1-2, the complete variable domain is DTGVSQNPRHKITKRGQNVTFRCDPISEHNRLYWYRQTLGQGPEFLTYFQNEAQLEKSRLLSDRFSAERPKGSFSTLEIQRTEQGDSAMYLCASSFGSTNTQNYGYTFGSGTRLTVV.

This clone has just a few counts. This chain joins TRBV4-1 and TRBJ1-1; weak D call: TRBD1 (5 bases). The V gene's germline CDR1 is MGHRA and CDR2 YSYEKL. The CDR3 is made up of 15 amino acids. Trimming pared 4 bases from V and 2 bases from J, leaving 14 bases between. The CDR3 DNA is TGCGCCAGCAGCCGATCCGGGACTGCCAACACTGAAGCTTTCTTT. Protein sequence: CASSRSGTANTEAFF.

The gene calls are TRBV5-6 and TRBJ2-4; D ambiguous. The length of the CDR3 is 11 residues. The germline CDR1 and CDR2 sequences are SGHDT and YYEEEE. The ends were cut back, 2 bases at V and 4 bases at J, with 1 base in the middle. This CDR3 is CASSLKNIQYF. CDR3 in DNA: TGTGCCAGCAGCTTAAAAAACATTCAGTACTTC.